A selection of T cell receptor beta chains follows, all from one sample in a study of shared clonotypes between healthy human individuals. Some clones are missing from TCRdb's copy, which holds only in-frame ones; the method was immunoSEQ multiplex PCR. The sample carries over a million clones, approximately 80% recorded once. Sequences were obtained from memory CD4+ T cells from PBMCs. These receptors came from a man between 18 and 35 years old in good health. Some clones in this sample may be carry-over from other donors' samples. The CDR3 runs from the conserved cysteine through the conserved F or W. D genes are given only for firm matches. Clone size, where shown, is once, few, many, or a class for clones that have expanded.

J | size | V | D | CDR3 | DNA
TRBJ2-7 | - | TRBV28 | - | CASSRTTRVPSYEQYF | TGTGCCAGCAGTCGGACAACGCGGGTCCCCTCCTACGAGCAGTACTTC
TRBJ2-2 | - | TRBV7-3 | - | CASSLTWNTGELFF | TGTGCCAGCAGCTTAACGTGGAACACCGGGGAGCTGTTTTTT
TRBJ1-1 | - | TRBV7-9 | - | CASSPTNLNTEAFF | TGTGCCAGCAGCCCGACAAACTTGAACACTGAAGCTTTCTTT
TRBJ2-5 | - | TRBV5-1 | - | CASSSGTRLETQYF | TGCGCCAGCAGCTCCGGGACCAGACTAGAGACCCAGTACTTC
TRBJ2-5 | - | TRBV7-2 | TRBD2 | CASSLGRRGQETQYF | TGTGCCAGCAGCTTAGGGAGGCGGGGGCAAGAGACCCAGTACTTC
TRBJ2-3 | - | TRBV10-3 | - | CAISRQLVGDTQYF | TGTGCCATCAGCAGACAGCTGGTAGGTGATACGCAGTATTTT
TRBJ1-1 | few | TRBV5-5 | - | CASSTRTDRAFF | TGTGCCAGCAGCACACGCACGGACCGGGCTTTCTTT
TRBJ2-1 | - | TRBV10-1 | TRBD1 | CASKSRDRGPYNEQFF | TGCGCCAGCAAAAGTCGGGACAGGGGGCCTTACAATGAGCAGTTCTTC
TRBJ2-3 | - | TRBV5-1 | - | CATMRGGSTDTQYF | TGCGCCACCATGCGAGGCGGAAGCACAGATACGCAGTATTTT
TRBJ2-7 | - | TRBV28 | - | CASSPGTSEQYF | TGTGCCAGCAGTCCCGGGACTTCCGAGCAGTACTTC
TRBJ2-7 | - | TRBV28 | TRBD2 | CASSLRGTSYEQYF | TGTGCCAGCAGTTTGCGGGGGACCTCCTACGAGCAGTACTTC
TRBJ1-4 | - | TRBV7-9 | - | CASSSSPDGYNEKLFF | TGTGCCAGCAGCTCATCGCCGGACGGATATAATGAAAAACTGTTTTTT
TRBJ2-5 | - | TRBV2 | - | CASTPGGSGETQYF | TGTGCCAGCACTCCAGGGGGGAGCGGGGAGACCCAGTACTTC
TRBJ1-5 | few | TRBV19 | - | CASQRSNQPQHF | TGTGCCAGCCAGCGGAGCAATCAGCCCCAGCATTTT
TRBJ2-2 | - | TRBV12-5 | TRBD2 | CASGSTSGRYTGELFF | TGTGCTAGTGGTTCGACAAGCGGGAGGTACACCGGGGAGCTGTTTTTT
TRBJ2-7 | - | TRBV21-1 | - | CASSKTDDRGEQYF | TGTGCCAGCAGCAAAACAGATGACCGGGGCGAGCAGTACTTC
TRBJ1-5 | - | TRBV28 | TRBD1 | CASSMTGIQPQHF | TGTGCCAGCAGCATGACAGGGATTCAGCCCCAGCATTTT
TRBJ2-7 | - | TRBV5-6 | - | CASSLGFPTPYEQYF | TGTGCCAGCAGCTTAGGCTTCCCGACCCCCTACGAGCAGTACTTC
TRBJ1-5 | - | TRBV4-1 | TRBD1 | CASSQVGQGRGQPQHF | TGCGCCAGCAGCCAAGTGGGACAGGGGAGAGGTCAGCCCCAGCATTTT
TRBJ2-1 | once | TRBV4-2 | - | CASSQEVDYPPREQFF | TGTGCCAGCAGCCAAGAGGTGGACTACCCACCGAGAGAGCAGTTCTTC
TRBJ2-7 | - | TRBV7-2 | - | CASSFGRGGYEQYF | TGTGCCAGCAGCTTTGGAAGAGGGGGCTACGAGCAGTACTTC
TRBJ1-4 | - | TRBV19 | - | CASSIQVGRGRLFF | TGTGCCAGTAGTATACAAGTGGGTCGGGGAAGACTGTTTTTT
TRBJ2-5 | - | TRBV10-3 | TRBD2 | CAAQRGLQETQYF | TGTGCCGCCCAGCGGGGGCTTCAAGAGACCCAGTACTTC
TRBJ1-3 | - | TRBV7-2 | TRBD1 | CASSYSGTGPGNTIYF | TGTGCCAGCAGCTACTCCGGGACAGGGCCCGGAAACACCATATATTTT
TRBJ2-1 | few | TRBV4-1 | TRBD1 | CASSLRDRGNEQFF | TGCGCCAGCAGCCTCCGGGACAGGGGCAATGAGCAGTTCTTC
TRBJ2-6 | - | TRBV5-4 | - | CASSLSGANVLTF | TGTGCCAGCAGCTTATCCGGGGCCAACGTCCTGACTTTC
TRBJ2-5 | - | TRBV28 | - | CASSLSAGQETQYF | TGTGCCAGCAGTTTATCGGCGGGTCAAGAGACCCAGTACTTC
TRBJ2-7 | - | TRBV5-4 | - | CASSLSLPPQNEQYF | TGTGCCAGCAGCTTGAGTCTCCCCCCTCAAAACGAGCAGTACTTC
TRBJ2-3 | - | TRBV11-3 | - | CASSSTRTGTDTQYF | TGTGCCAGCAGCTCCACTAGAACGGGGACAGATACGCAGTATTTT
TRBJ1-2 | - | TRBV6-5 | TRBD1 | CASRGTAKGDGYTF | TGTGCCAGCAGGGGGACAGCGAAGGGTGATGGCTACACCTTC
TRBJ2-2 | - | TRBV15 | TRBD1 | CATSRGAGQGGPGELFF | TGTGCCACCAGCAGAGGGGCGGGACAGGGAGGCCCCGGGGAGCTGTTTTTT
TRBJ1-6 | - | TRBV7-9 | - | CASSPGTLGRSYNSPLHF | TGTGCCAGCAGCCCAGGGACCCTCGGAAGGTCCTATAATTCACCCCTCCACTTT
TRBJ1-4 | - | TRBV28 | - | CASSSAGNLNEKLFF | TGTGCCAGCAGCTCGGCCGGGAACCTTAATGAAAAACTGTTTTTT
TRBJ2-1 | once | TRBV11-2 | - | CASSSDQGTGSYNEQFF | TGTGCCAGCAGCTCCGATCAGGGAACTGGGTCCTACAATGAGCAGTTCTTC
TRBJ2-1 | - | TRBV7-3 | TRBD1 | CASSPNGDRAFNEQFF | TGTGCCAGCAGCCCCAATGGGGACAGGGCATTCAATGAGCAGTTCTTC
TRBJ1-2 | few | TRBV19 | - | CASSPRAIYGYTF | TGTGCCAGTAGTCCAAGAGCTATCTATGGCTACACCTTC
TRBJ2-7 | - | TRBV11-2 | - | CASSSPIEQYF | TGTGCCAGCAGCTCCCCCATCGAGCAGTACTTC
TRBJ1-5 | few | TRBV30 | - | CAWSLGGGNQPQHF | TGTGCCTGGAGTCTAGGGGGTGGCAATCAGCCCCAGCATTTT
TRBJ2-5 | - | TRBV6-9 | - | CASIDSEETQYF | TGTGCCAGCATCGACAGCGAAGAGACCCAGTACTTC
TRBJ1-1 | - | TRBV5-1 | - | CASSLGRNTEAFF | TGCGCCAGCAGCTTGGGCAGGAACACTGAAGCTTTCTTT
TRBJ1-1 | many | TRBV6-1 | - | CASSLTVNTEAFF | TGTGCCAGCAGTCTTACAGTGAACACTGAAGCTTTCTTT
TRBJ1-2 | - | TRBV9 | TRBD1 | CASSEIGQGGNGYTF | TGTGCCAGCAGCGAAATAGGACAGGGAGGGAATGGCTACACCTTC
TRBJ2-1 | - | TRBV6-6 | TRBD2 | CASNLAGASLNEQFF | TGTGCCAGCAATCTAGCGGGAGCTAGTTTGAATGAGCAGTTCTTC
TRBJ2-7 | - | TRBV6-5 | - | CASREGRRSYEQYF | TGTGCCAGCAGAGAGGGGAGGAGGTCGTACGAGCAGTACTTC
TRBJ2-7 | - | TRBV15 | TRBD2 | CATSRGRTSGSYEQYF | TGTGCCACCAGCAGAGGACGGACTAGCGGGAGCTACGAGCAGTACTTC
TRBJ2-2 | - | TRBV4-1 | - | CASRSTQGSNTGELFF | TGCGCCAGCAGGTCTACCCAGGGGTCGAACACCGGGGAGCTGTTTTTT
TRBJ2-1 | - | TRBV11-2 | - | CASSLLGVRTVRNNEQFF | TGTGCCAGCAGCTTATTAGGCGTAAGGACCGTTCGTAACAATGAGCAGTTCTTC
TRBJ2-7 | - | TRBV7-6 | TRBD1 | CASSWGTANYEQYF | TGTGCCAGCAGCTGGGGGACAGCCAACTACGAGCAGTACTTC
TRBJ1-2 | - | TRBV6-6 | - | CASSYSTRGVNYGYTF | TGTGCCAGCAGTTACTCGACGCGGGGGGTTAACTATGGCTACACCTTC
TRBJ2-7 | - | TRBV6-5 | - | CATTVKHEQYF | TGTGCCACGACAGTTAAGCACGAGCAGTACTTC
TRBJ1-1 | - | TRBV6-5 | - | CASSYSRAYPAFF | TGTGCCAGCAGTTACTCCCGCGCCTACCCGGCTTTCTTT
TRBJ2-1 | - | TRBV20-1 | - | CSARDWNEQFF | TGCAGTGCTAGAGATTGGAATGAGCAGTTCTTC
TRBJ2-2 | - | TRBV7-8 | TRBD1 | CASSLLGQGASGELFF | TGTGCCAGCAGCTTACTAGGACAGGGGGCCTCCGGGGAGCTGTTTTTT
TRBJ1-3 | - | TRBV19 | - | CASSRGEGGNTIYF | TGTGCCAGTAGTCGGGGGGAAGGTGGAAACACCATATATTTT
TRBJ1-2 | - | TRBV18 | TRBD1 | CASSPGTDYGYTF | TGTGCCAGCTCACCTGGGACAGACTATGGCTACACCTTC
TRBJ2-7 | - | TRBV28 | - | CASSLEGVATYEQYF | TGTGCCAGCAGTCTGGAGGGGGTCGCAACCTACGAGCAGTACTTC
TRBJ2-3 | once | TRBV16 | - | CASSRDRDSSTDTQYF | TGTGCCAGCAGCCGCGATCGAGACAGCAGCACAGATACGCAGTATTTT